The 21 T cell receptor beta chains below come from one sample, sequenced in a study of shared clonotypes between healthy human individuals. TCRdb's copy holds only in-frame clones and misses some; the assay was immunoSEQ multiplex PCR. The sample has about 92,000 clones, 60% to 75% seen once; the top ten hold roughly 50%. The sequenced material came from memory CD8+ T cells sorted from blood. Subset defined: CD45RO+ cells pooled with CCR7-negative TemRA cells. These receptors came from a man aged 25-40 years in good health.

The DNA for the CDR3 is TGCGCCAGCAGCCACGCAGAGACCCAGTACTTC. This gives the protein CASSHAETQYF. The rearrangement uses TRBV4-3 and TRBJ2-5; D ambiguous. Germline V CDR1 and CDR2: LGHNA, YSLEER. The CDR3 has 11 residues. Trimming removed 3 bases from V and 4 bases from J, with 3 bases in between.

This chain uses TRBV21-1 with TRBJ2-3; TRBD2, the D gene given by the table, was not confirmed from the DNA. TRBV21-1 is a pseudogene locus. The length of the CDR3 is 17 residues. The chain's CDR3 is CASSKGRGLADPDTQYF. For the CDR3, the DNA is TGTGCCAGCAGCAAAGGGAGGGGACTAGCGGACCCAGATACGCAGTATTTT.

This clone has only a few counts. The rearrangement links TRBV6-6 to TRBJ2-5; 8 bases match TRBD1. Germline lookup yields CDR1 MNHNY and CDR2 SVGAGI (reference sequence). The CDR3 consists of 15 residues. The V gene end was trimmed by 0 bases and the J gene end by 4 bases; junction bases not matched to a gene: 4. The CDR3 here is CASSYSRQGAETQYF. CDR3 nucleotides: TGTGCCAGCAGTTACTCCCGGCAGGGGGCAGAGACCCAGTACTTC.

V is TRBV23-1 and J is TRBJ2-1, with 9 bases matching TRBD2. TRBV23-1 is an ORF, and what it does is uncertain. The CDR3 is made up of 16 amino acids. Trimming cost V 4 bases and J 2 bases; bases outside gene matches: 6. CDR3 sequence reads: CASSPLSSGTYNEQFF. CDR3 in DNA: TGCGCCAGCAGTCCCCTGTCTAGCGGGACCTACAATGAGCAGTTCTTC.

The chain is built from TRBV28 and TRBJ1-2; D gene unclear. CDR1 is MDHEN and CDR2 is SYDVKM in the germline V gene. The CDR3 is 14 residues long. V was clipped by 1 base and J by 11 bases, with 17 bases between them. The CDR3 DNA sequence: TGTGCCAGCAGTTTATACCGGGCCAGTGAGACGTACACCTTC. Its protein product is CASSLYRASETYTF.

As concerns this clone: This sample includes further DNA sequences coding for the same CDR3. The V call is TRBV7-2, the J call TRBJ1-5; tentatively, D is TRBD1 (5 bases). Germline lookup yields CDR1 SGHTA and CDR2 FQGNSA. V gave up 5 bases and J gave up 4 bases, with 12 bases separating them. The CDR3 extends over 14 amino acids. CDR3 DNA sequence: TGTGCCAGCAGCAGAACGGGGGGAAATCAGCCCCAGCATTTT. This sequence encodes CASSRTGGNQPQHF.

The sample holds many counts of this clone. The CDR3 spells CASSPDGTGGPRSYNEQFF. CDR3 DNA: TGTGCCAGCAGCCCGGACGGGACAGGGGGCCCCCGAAGTTACAATGAGCAGTTCTTC. The chain is built from TRBV7-8 and TRBJ2-1; 12 bases map to TRBD1. V lost 5 bases and J lost 4; bases outside the gene matches: 15. From germline, CDR1 is SGHVS and CDR2 FQNEAQ. The CDR3 runs 19 residues.

The chain combines TRBV6-5 with TRBJ2-1; D remains unclear. This CDR3 has 11 amino acids. V was clipped by 7 bases and J by 3 bases, with 4 bases between them. Germline CDR1 reads MNHEY; CDR2 reads SVGAGI. The CDR3 DNA reads as TGTGCCAGCATGCTCTACAATGAGCAGTTCTTC. Its protein is CASMLYNEQFF.

Judged by abundance, this clone is medium-sized (0.01 to 0.1%). V gene TRBV7-9 combines with J gene TRBJ2-5; TRBD1 matches 9 bases. The CDR3 totals 16 residues. The germline V gene has CDR1 SEHNR and CDR2 FQNEAQ (reference sequence). J gave up 0 bases and V 2 bases, and 4 bases lay outside the gene matches. The CDR3 bases are TGTGCCAGCAGCTTACGGACAGGGGAGAACCAAGAGACCCAGTACTTC. This sequence encodes CASSLRTGENQETQYF.

The chain couples TRBV7-8 to TRBJ2-7, with 11 bases aligning to TRBD2. CDR1 SGHVS and CDR2 FQNEAQ come from the germline V gene. Trimming removed 5 bases from V and 1 base from J; junction bases left unmatched: 4. The CDR3 runs to 15 residues. The DNA for the CDR3 is TGTGCCAGCAGCACTTGGACTAGCGGGTCCTACGAGCAGTACTTC. Protein sequence: CASSTWTSGSYEQYF.

This chain joins TRBV6-4 and TRBJ2-6, with D perhaps TRBD2 (6 bases). The CDR3 spans 16 residues. Germline loops: CDR1 MRHNA, CDR2 SNTAGT. The germline V and J ends were trimmed by 0 bases and 3 bases, with 9 bases remaining between them. The CDR3 region is CASSDSRAGGANVLTF. CDR3 nucleotides: TGTGCCAGCAGTGACTCGAGAGCGGGTGGGGCCAACGTCCTGACTTTC.

The chain employs TRBV9 and TRBJ1-3, with TRBD1 as a possible D gene (6 bases). Germline V gene sequence: CDR1 SGDLS, CDR2 YYNGEE. V was shortened by 2 bases and J by 2 bases, with 35 bases between the two germline ends. This CDR3 spans 23 amino acids. CDR3 in DNA: TGTGCCAGCAGCGTTCCTCAGGGGACCCCACTCTTATGGGAGTCTGGAGCTGGAAACACCATATATTTT. Its translation: CASSVPQGTPLLWESGAGNTIYF.

The chain links TRBV4-3 to TRBJ1-2, with D unresolved. Trimming pared 0 bases from V and 2 bases from J, leaving 10 bases between. This CDR3 spans 15 amino acids. CDR1 is LGHNA, CDR2 YSLEER, per germline. The CDR3 DNA reads TGCGCCAGCAGCCAAGATCCAGGAGGGAACTATGGCTACACCTTC. This sequence encodes CASSQDPGGNYGYTF.

The chain has TRBV28 and TRBJ2-3; 9 bases map to TRBD1. V lost 5 bases, J lost 7 bases, and 10 bases stayed unmatched. The germline V gene has CDR1 MDHEN and CDR2 SYDVKM. The length of the CDR3 is 15 residues. CDR3 amino acids: CASSPPGTGLHTQYF. Here the CDR3 DNA reads TGTGCCAGCAGTCCGCCAGGGACAGGGTTACATACGCAGTATTTT.

With respect to this clone: The junction shows a germline mismatch at one end, possibly a read error. The chain carries TRBV6-4 and TRBJ2-3; D is unclear. The CDR3 contains 16 residues. Germline-derived CDR1 and CDR2 are MRHNA and SNTAGT. The CDR3 DNA is TGTGCCAGCAGTTACTCGGTGGCAGCTAGCACAGATACGCAGTATTTT. It translates to CASSYSVAASTDTQYF.

CDR3 protein: CASSLSPGQSITGELFF. In nucleotides, the CDR3 is TGTGCCAGCAGTTTATCCCCGGGACAATCCATCACCGGGGAGCTGTTTTTT. The chain has TRBV28 and TRBJ2-2, with D perhaps matching TRBD1 (6 bases). The CDR3 contains 17 residues. V was shortened by 1 base and J by 4 bases, with 16 bases between the two germline ends. Germline CDR1 and CDR2: MDHEN and SYDVKM.

The chain couples TRBV7-3 to TRBJ2-3; the match to TRBD2 covers 14 bases. The V segment lost 4 bases and the J segment 0 bases; nucleotides outside the gene matches: 6. In germline, CDR1 is SGHTA, CDR2 FQGTGA. The CDR3 extends over 18 amino acids. For the CDR3, the DNA is TGTGCCAGCAGCTCGGGGACTAGCGGGAGCCTTAGCACAGATACGCAGTATTTT. It encodes CASSSGTSGSLSTDTQYF.

The chain has TRBV28 and TRBJ1-4; 12 bases map to TRBD1. The CDR3 extends over 16 amino acids. Trimming removed 6 bases from V and 10 bases from J; junction bases left unmatched: 12. Germline CDR1 and CDR2: MDHEN and SYDVKM. CDR3 bases: TGTGCCAGCAGGCCCCGGACCGGGACAGGGGGCACAAAACTGTTTTTT. This codes for CASRPRTGTGGTKLFF. Drawing the rest from reference TRBV28 and TRBJ1-4, the complete variable domain is DVKVTQSSRYLVKRTGEKVFLECVQDMDHENMFWYRQDPGLGLRLIYFSYDVKMKEKGDIPEGYSVSREKKERFSLILESASTNQTSMYLCASRPRTGTGGTKLFFGSGTQLSVL.

This clone was counted only a few times. This chain joins TRBV27 and TRBJ1-1; D possibly corresponds to TRBD1 (6 bases). There are 16 residues in the CDR3. Germline CDR1 MNHEY, CDR2 SMNVEV (reference sequence). The ends were cut back, 4 bases at V and 3 bases at J, with 18 bases in the middle. This CDR3 reads CASSYHRELGDTEAFF. CDR3 sequence (DNA): TGTGCCAGCAGTTACCACAGGGAGTTAGGCGACACTGAAGCTTTCTTT.

The rearrangement links TRBV4-2 to TRBJ1-1; no clear D gene. CDR3 length equals 12 residues. Per the germline V gene, CDR1 is LGHNA and CDR2 is YNFKEQ. V was cut by 5 bases and J by 1 base, with 5 bases left in between. The CDR3 protein is CASSDTNTEAFF. The CDR3 bases are TGTGCCAGCAGCGATACGAACACTGAAGCTTTCTTT.

This clone showed up many times. The CDR3 sequence is CASSLDRDRVPYNEQFF. The CDR3 DNA follows: TGTGCCAGCAGCTTAGATCGGGACAGGGTCCCGTACAATGAGCAGTTCTTC. V and J are TRBV11-2 and TRBJ2-1, with 9 bases identical to TRBD1. CDR1 and CDR2 (germline): SGHAT, FQNNGV. The V and J ends lost 0 bases and 4 bases, in that order; junction bases with no gene match: 7. The CDR3 sequence is 17 residues long.